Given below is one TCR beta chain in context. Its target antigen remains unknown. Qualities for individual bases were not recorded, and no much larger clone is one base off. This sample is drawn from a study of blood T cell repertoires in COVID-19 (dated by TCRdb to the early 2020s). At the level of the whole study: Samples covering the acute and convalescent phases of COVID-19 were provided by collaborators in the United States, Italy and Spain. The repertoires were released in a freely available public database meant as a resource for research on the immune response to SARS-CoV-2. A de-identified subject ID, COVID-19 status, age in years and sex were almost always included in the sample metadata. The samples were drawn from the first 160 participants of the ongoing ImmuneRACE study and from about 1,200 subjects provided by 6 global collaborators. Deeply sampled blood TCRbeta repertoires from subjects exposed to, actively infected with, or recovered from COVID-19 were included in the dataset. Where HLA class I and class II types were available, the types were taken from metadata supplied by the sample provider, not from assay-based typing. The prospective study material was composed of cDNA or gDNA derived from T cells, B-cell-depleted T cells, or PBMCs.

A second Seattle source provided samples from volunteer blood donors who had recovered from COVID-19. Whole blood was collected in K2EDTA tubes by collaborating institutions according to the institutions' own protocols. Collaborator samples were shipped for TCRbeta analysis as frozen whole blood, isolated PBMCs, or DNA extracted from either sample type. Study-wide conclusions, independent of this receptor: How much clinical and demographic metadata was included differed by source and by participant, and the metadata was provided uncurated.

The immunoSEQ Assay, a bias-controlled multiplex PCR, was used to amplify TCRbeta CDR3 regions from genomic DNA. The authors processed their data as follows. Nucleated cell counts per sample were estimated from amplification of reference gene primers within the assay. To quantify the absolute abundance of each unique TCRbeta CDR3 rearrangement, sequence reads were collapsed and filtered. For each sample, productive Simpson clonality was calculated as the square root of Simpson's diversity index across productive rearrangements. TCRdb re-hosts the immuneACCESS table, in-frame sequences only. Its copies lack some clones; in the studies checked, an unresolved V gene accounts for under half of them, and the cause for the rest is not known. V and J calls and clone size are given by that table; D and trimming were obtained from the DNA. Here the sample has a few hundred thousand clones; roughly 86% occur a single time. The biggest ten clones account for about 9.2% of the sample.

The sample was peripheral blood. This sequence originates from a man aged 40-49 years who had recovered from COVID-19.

The DNA reads as follows: TGTGCCAGCAGTCCCGGGTGGTTTAATTCACCCCTCCACTTT. The resulting protein is CASSPGWFNSPLHF. This sequence uses TRBV2 and TRBJ1-6, with no confident D gene call. Cut back by 5 bases and 6 bases, the V and J ends lie 11 bases apart. The germline V gene gives CDR1 as SNHLY and CDR2 as FYNNEI. Spanning cysteine to phenylalanine, the CDR3 consists of 14 amino acids. The DNA shown is the 42-base CDR3, in frame from base 1.